The sequence of this T cell receptor (beta chain) was determined in a study of blood T cell repertoires in COVID-19 (TCRdb year 2020). Regarding the study in general: Samples covering the acute and convalescent phases of COVID-19 were provided by collaborators in the United States, Italy and Spain. The material from the prospective study consisted of cDNA or gDNA derived from T cells, B-cell-depleted T cells, or PBMCs. The samples were drawn from the first 160 participants of the ongoing ImmuneRACE study and from over 950 subjects provided by 6 global collaborators. A de-identified subject ID, COVID-19 status, age in years and sex were almost always included in the sample metadata. Subjects who had been exposed to COVID-19, were actively infected with it, or had recovered from it provided the deeply sampled blood TCRbeta repertoires that made up the dataset. Where HLA class I and class II types were available, the types were taken from metadata supplied by the sample provider, not from assay-based typing. The repertoires were released in a freely available public database intended as a resource for research on the immune response to SARS-CoV-2. Overall study outcomes, separate from this receptor: Clinical and demographic metadata were provided uncurated, with the amount varying by source and participant.

TCRbeta CDR3 regions were amplified from genomic DNA by means of the immunoSEQ Assay, a bias-controlled multiplex PCR. On the authors' methods: The number of nucleated cells in each sample was estimated by amplification of reference gene primers within the assay. To quantify the absolute abundance of each unique TCRbeta CDR3 rearrangement, sequence reads were collapsed and filtered. For each sample, productive Simpson clonality was calculated by taking the square root of Simpson's diversity index across productive rearrangements. The table was pulled from immuneACCESS by TCRdb, which kept in-frame rearrangements only. Such tables lose some clones; where checked, under half of the loss comes from unresolved V genes, and the rest has no known cause. The V and J calls and the clone size are those of that table, but D and trimming were determined from the DNA. In all, the sample holds hundreds of thousands of clones, and 85% of those were seen once. The ten top clones hold around 20% of the sample.

V and J are truncated by 3 bases and 7 bases respectively, leaving an intervening sequence of 16 bases. The CDR3 goes from the cysteine to the phenylalanine over 15 residues. This entry keeps only the CDR3 DNA: 45 bases, framed from base 1. The germline V gene encodes CDR1 SGDLS and CDR2 YYNGEE. In the prospective study, participants were about 18 to 95 years old, resided in 24 geographic areas of the United States, and were enrolled through a virtual design. To assign participants to cohorts, the prospective study relied on clinical history that participants themselves reported in a screening survey and a study questionnaire. Recovered participants in ImmuneRACE Cohort 3 were defined by two consecutive negative NP/OP PCR tests, clearance by a healthcare professional, or resolution of symptoms. In the prospective study, whole blood, serum and a nasopharyngeal or oropharyngeal swab were collected from each participant by mobile phlebotomists. Additional blood draws and questionnaires over an approximately 2-month period could optionally be provided by prospective study participants. Prospective study blood samples were shipped either frozen or at room temperature before DNA extraction.

Comments on this clone: The target of this receptor is not known. Within one base of it there is no much larger clone, and no base qualities were kept.

The chain links TRBV9 with TRBJ2-2; the D segment could be TRBD2, given 7 matching bases. The clonotype originates from a man between 35 and 55 years old who had recovered from COVID-19. The specimen sequenced was PBMCs or T cells enriched from blood (not recorded which). For the CDR3, the sequence is CASSAGAGAVGELFF. The sequenced DNA: TGTGCCAGCAGCGCGGGGGCGGGAGCGGTCGGGGAGCTGTTTTTT.